The clone carrying this T cell receptor (beta chain) was recorded a few times. Its antigen is not identified. Produced via immunoSEQ multiplex PCR; TCRdb's table is partial and in-frame only. The table lists about 2,200 clones, roughly 61% of them singletons. The source of the sample is a study of coeliac disease. Study observations and caveats: Active celiac intraepithelial and lamina propria samples had lower TRB and TRG clonality than control samples. TRB repertoires were largely private, with most amino acid sequences found in only one sample.

The CDR3 extends over 15 amino acids. CDR1 and CDR2 from the germline V gene are SEHNR and FQNEAQ (reference sequence). The V gene end was trimmed by 3 bases and the J gene end by 7 bases; junction bases not matched to a gene: 7. This sequence originates from a woman aged 30 to 39 with active celiac disease. The sequencing sample was made of lamina propria lymphocytes from the gut. The chain joins TRBV7-9 to TRBJ1-4; 8 bases line up with TRBD1. Here the CDR3 reads CASSFQGARGEKLFF. Here the CDR3 DNA reads TGTGCCAGCAGCTTCCAGGGGGCGCGGGGTGAAAAACTGTTTTTT.